The T cell receptor (beta chain) described here comes from a study of graft-versus-host responses after intestinal transplantation. This clone was seen a few times. The authors combined around 200,000 CFSE-labeled responder cells with around 200,000 irradiated, violet-dye-labeled stimulator cells in plates. V lost 4 bases and J lost 4, with 18 bases in between. The CDR3 sequence is 15 residues long. The germline gives CDR1 SGHRS, CDR2 YFSETQ. Clones were sequenced by immunoSEQ multiplex PCR, and TCRdb holds only the in-frame ones, with some missing. Here the sample spans about 15,000 clones, under 45% being singletons.

This clonotype was sampled from a human patient who received an intestinal transplant. The input for sequencing was alloreactive CD8+ T cells from a mixed lymphocyte reaction culture, taken before intestinal transplant. Noted subset: CFSE-low proliferating T cells sorted from roughly six-day pre-transplant mixed lymphocyte reaction (GvH or HvG direction). The chain recombines TRBV5-1 with TRBJ2-7, with D perhaps TRBD2 (6 bases). CDR3 sequence: CASSPEAGRRYEQYF. In DNA, the CDR3 is TGCGCCAGCAGCCCTGAGGCGGGGCGCAGGTACGAGCAGTACTTC.